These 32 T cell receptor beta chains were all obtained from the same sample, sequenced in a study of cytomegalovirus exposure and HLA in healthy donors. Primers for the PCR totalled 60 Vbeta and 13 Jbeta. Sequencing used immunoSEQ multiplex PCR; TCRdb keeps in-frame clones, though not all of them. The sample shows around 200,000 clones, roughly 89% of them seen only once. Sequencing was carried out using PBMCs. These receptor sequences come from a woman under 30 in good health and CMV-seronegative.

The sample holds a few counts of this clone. The CDR3 sequence is CASSNRDRYTEAFF. The DNA of the CDR3 is TGTGCCAGTAGTAACAGGGACAGATACACTGAAGCTTTCTTT. The chain links TRBV19 to TRBJ1-1, with 7 bases matching TRBD1. This CDR3 region has 14 residues. The germline CDR1 and CDR2 sequences are LNHDA and SQIVND (reference sequence). Losses at the gene ends were 4 bases for V and 3 bases for J; bases not matched to a gene: 5.

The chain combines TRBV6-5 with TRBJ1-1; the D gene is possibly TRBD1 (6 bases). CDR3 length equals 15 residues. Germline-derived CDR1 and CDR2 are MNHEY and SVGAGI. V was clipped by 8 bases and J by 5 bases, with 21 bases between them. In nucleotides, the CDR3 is TGTGCCAGCTGCCCGATAAGGGGGATCCGAACTGAAGCTTTCTTT. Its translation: CASCPIRGIRTEAFF.

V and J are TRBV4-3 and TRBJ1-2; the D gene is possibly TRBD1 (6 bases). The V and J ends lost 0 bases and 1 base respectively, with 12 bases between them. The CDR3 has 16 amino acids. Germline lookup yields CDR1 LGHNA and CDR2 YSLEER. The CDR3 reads CASSQDVIGGNYGYTF. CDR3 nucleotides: TGCGCCAGCAGCCAAGATGTCATAGGGGGTAACTATGGCTACACCTTC.

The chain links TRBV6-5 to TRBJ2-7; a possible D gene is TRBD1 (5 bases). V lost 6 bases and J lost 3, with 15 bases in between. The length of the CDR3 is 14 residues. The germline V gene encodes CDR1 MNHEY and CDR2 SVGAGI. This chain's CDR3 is CASRPLGQGYEQYF. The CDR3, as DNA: TGTGCCAGCAGGCCCTTGGGGCAGGGCTACGAGCAGTACTTC.

The CDR3 region is CASSHQGLSGYTF. The CDR3, as DNA: TGCGCCAGCAGCCACCAGGGGTTGAGCGGCTACACCTTC. The chain links TRBV4-3 to TRBJ1-2, with D perhaps TRBD1 (6 bases). Trimming took off 3 bases at V and 8 bases at J, with 13 bases between the two ends. Germline V lookup: CDR1 LGHNA, CDR2 YSLEER. The CDR3 extends over 13 amino acids.

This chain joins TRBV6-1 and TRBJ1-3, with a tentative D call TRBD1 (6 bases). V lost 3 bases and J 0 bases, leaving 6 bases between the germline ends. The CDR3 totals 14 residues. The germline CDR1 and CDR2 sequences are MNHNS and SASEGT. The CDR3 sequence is CASSEGHSGNTIYF. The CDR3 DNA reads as TGTGCCAGCAGTGAGGGACACTCTGGAAACACCATATATTTT.

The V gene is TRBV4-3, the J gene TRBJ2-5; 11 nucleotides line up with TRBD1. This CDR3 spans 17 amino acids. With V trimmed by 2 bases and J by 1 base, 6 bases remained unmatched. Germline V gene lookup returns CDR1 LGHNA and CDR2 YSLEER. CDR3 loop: CASSQPGQGAAQETQYF. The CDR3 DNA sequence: TGCGCCAGCAGCCAACCTGGACAGGGGGCCGCCCAAGAGACCCAGTACTTC.

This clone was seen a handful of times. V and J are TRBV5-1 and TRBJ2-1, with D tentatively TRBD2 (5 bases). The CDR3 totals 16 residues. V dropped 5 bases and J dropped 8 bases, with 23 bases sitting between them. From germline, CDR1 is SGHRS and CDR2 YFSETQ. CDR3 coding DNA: TGCGCCAGCAGAAACTCGGGAACTCCTTTTTCCGATGAGCAGTTCTTC. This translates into CASRNSGTPFSDEQFF.

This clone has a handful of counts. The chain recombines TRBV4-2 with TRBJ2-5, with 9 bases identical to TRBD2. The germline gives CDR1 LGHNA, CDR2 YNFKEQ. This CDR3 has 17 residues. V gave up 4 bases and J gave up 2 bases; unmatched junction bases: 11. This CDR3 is CASSPMSLAGTQETQYF. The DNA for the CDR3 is TGTGCCAGCAGCCCTATGAGCCTAGCGGGGACACAAGAGACCCAGTACTTC.

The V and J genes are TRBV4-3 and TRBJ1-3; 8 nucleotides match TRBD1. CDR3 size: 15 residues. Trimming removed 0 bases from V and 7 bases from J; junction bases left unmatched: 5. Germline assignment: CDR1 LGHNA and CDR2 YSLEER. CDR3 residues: CASSQDRAGGNTIYF. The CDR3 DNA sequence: TGCGCCAGCAGCCAAGATCGGGCAGGGGGCAACACCATATATTTT.

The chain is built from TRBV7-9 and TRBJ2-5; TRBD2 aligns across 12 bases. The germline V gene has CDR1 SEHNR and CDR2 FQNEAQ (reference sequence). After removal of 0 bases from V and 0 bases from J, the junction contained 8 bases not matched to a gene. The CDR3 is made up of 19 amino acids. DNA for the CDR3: TGTGCCAGCAGCTTAGCGTCGCTAGCGGGAGGGAGGGACCAAGAGACCCAGTACTTC. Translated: CASSLASLAGGRDQETQYF.

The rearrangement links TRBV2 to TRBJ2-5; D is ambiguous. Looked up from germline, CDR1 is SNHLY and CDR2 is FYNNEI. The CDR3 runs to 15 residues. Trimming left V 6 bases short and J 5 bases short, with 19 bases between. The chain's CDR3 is CASRPRHLMMETQYF. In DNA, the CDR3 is TGTGCCAGCAGGCCTCGACACTTGATGATGGAGACCCAGTACTTC.

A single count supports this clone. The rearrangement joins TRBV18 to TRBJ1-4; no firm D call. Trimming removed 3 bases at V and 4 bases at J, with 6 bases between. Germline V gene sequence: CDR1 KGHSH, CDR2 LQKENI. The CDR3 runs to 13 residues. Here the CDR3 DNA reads TGTGCCAGCTCACCCGGAGGTAATGAAAAACTGTTTTTT. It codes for CASSPGGNEKLFF.

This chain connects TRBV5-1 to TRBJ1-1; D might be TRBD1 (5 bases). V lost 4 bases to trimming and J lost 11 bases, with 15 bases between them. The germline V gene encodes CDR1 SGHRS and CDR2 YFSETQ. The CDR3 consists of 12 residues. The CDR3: CASSEDMTTAFF. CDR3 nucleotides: TGCGCCAGCAGCGAGGACATGACAACTGCTTTCTTT.

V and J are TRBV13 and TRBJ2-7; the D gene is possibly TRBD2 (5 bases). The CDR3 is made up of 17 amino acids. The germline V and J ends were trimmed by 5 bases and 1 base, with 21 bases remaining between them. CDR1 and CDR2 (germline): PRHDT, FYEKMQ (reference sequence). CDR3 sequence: CASSRRLAPTISYEQYF. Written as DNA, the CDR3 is TGTGCCAGCAGCCGGCGATTAGCGCCTACTATTTCCTACGAGCAGTACTTC.

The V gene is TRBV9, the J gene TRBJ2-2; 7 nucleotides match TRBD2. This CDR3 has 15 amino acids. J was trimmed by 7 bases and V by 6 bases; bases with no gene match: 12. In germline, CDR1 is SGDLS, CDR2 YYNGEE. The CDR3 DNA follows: TGTGCCAGCAAACCCGGGGGGAGGCCCAGCGGGGAGCTGTTTTTT. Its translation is CASKPGGRPSGELFF.

The CDR3 here is CASSGAGRDTEAFF. CDR3 bases: TGTGCCAGCAGTGGGGCCGGGAGGGACACTGAAGCTTTCTTT. The chain couples TRBV2 to TRBJ1-1; D gene unclear. V gave up 4 bases and J gave up 3 bases, with 12 bases separating them. CDR1 SNHLY and CDR2 FYNNEI come from the germline V gene. CDR3 length: 14 residues.

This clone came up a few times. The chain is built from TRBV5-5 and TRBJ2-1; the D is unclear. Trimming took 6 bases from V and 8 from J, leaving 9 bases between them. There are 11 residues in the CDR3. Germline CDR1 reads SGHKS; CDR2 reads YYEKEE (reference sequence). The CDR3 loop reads CASILFDEQFF. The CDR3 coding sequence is TGTGCCAGCATTTTGTTCGATGAGCAGTTCTTC.

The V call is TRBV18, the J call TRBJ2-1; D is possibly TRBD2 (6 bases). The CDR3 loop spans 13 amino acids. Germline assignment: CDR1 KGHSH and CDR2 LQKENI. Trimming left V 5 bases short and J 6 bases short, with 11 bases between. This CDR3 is CASSEGTLNEQFF. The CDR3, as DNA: TGTGCCAGCTCAGAAGGGACTCTCAATGAGCAGTTCTTC.

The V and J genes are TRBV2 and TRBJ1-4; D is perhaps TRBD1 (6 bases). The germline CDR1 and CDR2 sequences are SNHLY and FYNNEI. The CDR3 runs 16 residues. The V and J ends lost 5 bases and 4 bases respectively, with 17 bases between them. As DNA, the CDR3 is TGTGCCAGCAGTACAGGGCAATCGGGAGGTAATGAAAAACTGTTTTTT. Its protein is CASSTGQSGGNEKLFF.

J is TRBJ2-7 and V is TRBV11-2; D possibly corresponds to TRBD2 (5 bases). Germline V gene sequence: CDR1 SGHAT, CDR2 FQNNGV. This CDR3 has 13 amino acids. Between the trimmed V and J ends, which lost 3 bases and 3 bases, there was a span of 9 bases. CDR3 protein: CASSFERSYEQYF. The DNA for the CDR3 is TGTGCCAGCAGCTTCGAGCGGAGCTACGAGCAGTACTTC.

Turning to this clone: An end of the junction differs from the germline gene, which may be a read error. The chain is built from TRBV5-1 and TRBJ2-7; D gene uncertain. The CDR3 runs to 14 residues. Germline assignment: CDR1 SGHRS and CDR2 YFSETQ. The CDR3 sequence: CASSFSREAYERYF. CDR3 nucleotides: TGCGCCAGCAGCTTCTCCAGAGAGGCCTACGAGCGGTACTTC.

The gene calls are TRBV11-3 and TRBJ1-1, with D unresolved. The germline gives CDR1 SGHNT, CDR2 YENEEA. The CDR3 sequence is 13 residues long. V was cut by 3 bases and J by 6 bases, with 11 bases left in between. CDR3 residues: CASSFTDGAEAFF. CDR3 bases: TGTGCCAGCAGCTTCACAGACGGTGCTGAAGCTTTCTTT.

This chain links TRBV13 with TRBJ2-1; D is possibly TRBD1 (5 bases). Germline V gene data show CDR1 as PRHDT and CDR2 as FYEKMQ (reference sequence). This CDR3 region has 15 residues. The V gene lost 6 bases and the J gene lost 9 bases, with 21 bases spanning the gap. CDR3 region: CASRSVNVGRGEQFF. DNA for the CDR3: TGTGCCAGCAGGAGCGTTAATGTGGGGCGCGGTGAGCAGTTCTTC.

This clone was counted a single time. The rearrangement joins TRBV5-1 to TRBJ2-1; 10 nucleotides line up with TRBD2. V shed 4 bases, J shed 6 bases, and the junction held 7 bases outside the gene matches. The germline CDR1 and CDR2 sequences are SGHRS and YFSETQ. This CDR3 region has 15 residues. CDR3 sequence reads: CASSLRTSGRNEQFF. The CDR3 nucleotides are TGCGCCAGCAGCCTCAGGACTAGCGGCCGCAATGAGCAGTTCTTC.

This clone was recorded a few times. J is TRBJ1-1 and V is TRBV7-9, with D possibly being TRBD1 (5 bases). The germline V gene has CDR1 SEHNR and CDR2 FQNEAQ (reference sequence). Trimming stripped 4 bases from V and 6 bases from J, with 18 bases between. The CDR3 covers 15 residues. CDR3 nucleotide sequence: TGTGCCAGCAGCTCAACGGGACTCCCGGGGGCTGAAGCTTTCTTT. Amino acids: CASSSTGLPGAEAFF. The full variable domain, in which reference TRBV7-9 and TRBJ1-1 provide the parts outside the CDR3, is DTGVSQNPRHKITKRGQNVTFRCDPISEHNRLYWYRQTLGQGPEFLTYFQNEAQLEKSRLLSDRFSAERPKGSFSTLEIQRTEQGDSAMYLCASSSTGLPGAEAFFGQGTRLTVV.

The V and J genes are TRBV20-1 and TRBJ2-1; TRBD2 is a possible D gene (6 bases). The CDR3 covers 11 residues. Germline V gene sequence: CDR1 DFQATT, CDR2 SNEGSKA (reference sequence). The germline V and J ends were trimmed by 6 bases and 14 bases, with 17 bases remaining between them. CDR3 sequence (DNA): TGCAGTGCGAAGATAGGGTCGGGGGAGTTCTTC. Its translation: CSAKIGSGEFF.

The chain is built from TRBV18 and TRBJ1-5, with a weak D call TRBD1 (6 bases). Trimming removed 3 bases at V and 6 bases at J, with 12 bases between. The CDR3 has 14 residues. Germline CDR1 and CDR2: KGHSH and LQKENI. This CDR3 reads CASSPQTGTQPQHF. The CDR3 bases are TGTGCCAGCTCACCCCAAACAGGGACTCAGCCCCAGCATTTT.

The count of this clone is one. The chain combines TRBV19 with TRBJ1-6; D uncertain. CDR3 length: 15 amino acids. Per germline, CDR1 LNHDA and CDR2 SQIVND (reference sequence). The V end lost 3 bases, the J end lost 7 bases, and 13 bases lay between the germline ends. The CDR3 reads CASSINAAANSPLHF. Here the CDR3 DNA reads TGTGCCAGTAGTATTAATGCGGCAGCGAATTCACCCCTCCACTTT.

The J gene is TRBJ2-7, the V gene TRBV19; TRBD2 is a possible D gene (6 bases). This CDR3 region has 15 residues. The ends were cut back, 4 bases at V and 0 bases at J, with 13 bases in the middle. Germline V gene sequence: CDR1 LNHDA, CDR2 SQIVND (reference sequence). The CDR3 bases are TGTGCCAGTAGTAACGGGGCGGGGAGCTCCTACGAGCAGTACTTC. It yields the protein CASSNGAGSSYEQYF.

In DNA, the CDR3 is TGTGCCAGCAGCTCCTCAGGCGAGCAGTTCTTC. Translation: CASSSSGEQFF. The V gene is TRBV5-4, the J gene TRBJ2-1; no clear D. The germline V gene encodes CDR1 SGHNT and CDR2 YYREEE (reference sequence). Trimming pared 3 bases from V and 10 bases from J, leaving 8 bases between. CDR3 length equals 11 residues. Full variable domain (outside the CDR3, taken from reference TRBV5-4 and TRBJ2-1): ETGVTQSPTHLIKTRGQQVTLRCSSQSGHNTVSWYQQALGQGPQFIFQYYREEENGRGNFPPRFSGLQFPNYSSELNVNALELDDSALYLCASSSSGEQFFGPGTRLTVL.

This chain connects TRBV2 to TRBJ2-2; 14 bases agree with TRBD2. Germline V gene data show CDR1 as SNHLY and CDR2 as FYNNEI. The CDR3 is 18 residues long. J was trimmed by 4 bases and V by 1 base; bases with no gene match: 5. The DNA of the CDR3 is TGTGCCAGCAGTGAAGAGGGACTAGCGGGGGACGCCACCGGGGAGCTGTTTTTT. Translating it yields CASSEEGLAGDATGELFF.